Here is one TCR beta chain with its context. The antigen is undetermined. The RNA, roughly 0.5 to 1 ug, was put through reverse transcription using random hexamers. An immunoSEQ multiplex PCR generated amplified TCR beta CDR3 products spanning 54 Vbeta and 13 Jbeta. TCRdb used MiXCR to reprocess the immunoSEQ multiplex PCR reads, holding one entry per CDR3 protein. Of more than 85,000 distinct CDR3 sequences listed, 95% to 98% are singletons. This specimen comes from a study of CD8 T cells in Susac syndrome. Overall study results and limits: The relatively small number of individuals in the TCR sequencing and HLA analysis was acknowledged by the study.

The CDR3 spans 15 residues. V was cut by 7 bases and J by 5 bases, with 20 bases left in between. The germline V gene encodes CDR1 MNHEY and CDR2 SVGEGT. V is TRBV6-2 or TRBV6-3 and J is TRBJ2-5; possible D gene TRBD2, 6 bases. This clonotype was obtained from a human donor in good health. The sample comprised CD4+ T cells from PBMCs. The CDR3 DNA follows: TGTGCCAGCACCCAGACTAGATCACTCGTGGAGACCCAGTACTTC. It encodes CASTQTRSLVETQYF.